The 17 T cell receptor beta chains below all came from one sample that was sequenced in a study of memory CD4+ T cells and cytomegalovirus serostatus. Here immunoSEQ multiplex PCR was the method, and the copy in TCRdb shows in-frame clones only, minus some. The top ten hold less than 2.5% of the sample, which has 45,000 to 65,000 clones, around 88% seen once. Single viable CD3+CD4+CD8-CD45RO+ cells were sorted as the memory CD4+ T cells. The sequencing input was memory CD4+ T cells from blood. Receptors originate from an adult in good health and CMV-seropositive.

The sample holds one count of this clone. This sequence joins TRBV11-1 and TRBJ2-7; D unresolved. Germline CDR1 reads SGHAT; CDR2 reads FQDESV (reference sequence). The CDR3 has 17 amino acids. The germline V and J ends were trimmed by 1 base and 3 bases, with 19 bases remaining between them. CDR3 region: CASSLDGSGSLGYEQYF. In nucleotides, the CDR3 is TGTGCCAGCAGCTTAGATGGGTCGGGTTCTCTCGGCTACGAGCAGTACTTC.

The chain has TRBV27 and TRBJ2-5; D is unresolved. CDR3 length equals 14 residues. Germline V lookup: CDR1 MNHEY, CDR2 SMNVEV (reference sequence). Between the trimmed V and J ends, which lost 8 bases and 5 bases, there was a span of 18 bases. The CDR3, as DNA: TGTGCCAGCGGCCCCCGACGGCTTTCGGAGACCCAGTACTTC. Translated: CASGPRRLSETQYF.

J is TRBJ2-5 and V is TRBV9; TRBD2 matches 15 bases. CDR3 length equals 21 residues. V was clipped by 7 bases and J by 4 bases; unmatched bases: 23. Germline V lookup: CDR1 SGDLS, CDR2 YYNGEE. CDR3 region: CASPNQPRTSGRAGRVETQYF. The DNA for the CDR3 is TGTGCCAGCCCCAATCAGCCCAGGACTAGCGGGAGGGCCGGGAGGGTAGAGACCCAGTACTTC.

This chain connects TRBV6-1 to TRBJ1-5; 10 bases match TRBD1. J was trimmed by 5 bases and V by 10 bases; bases with no gene match: 5. The CDR3 is 13 residues long. Germline lookup yields CDR1 MNHNS and CDR2 SASEGT. CDR3 in amino acids: CATCGTGDQPQHF. The CDR3 DNA is TGTGCCACCTGCGGGACAGGGGATCAGCCCCAGCATTTT.

This sequence joins TRBV28 and TRBJ1-2, with D tentatively TRBD1 (5 bases). Trimming took off 6 bases at V and 8 bases at J, with 10 bases between the two ends. CDR1 is MDHEN, CDR2 SYDVKM, per germline. The CDR3 runs 11 residues. CDR3 DNA sequence: TGTGCCAGCAGGTCAGGGAAGGGCTACACCTTC. This encodes CASRSGKGYTF.

The V and J genes are TRBV19 and TRBJ2-1, with a tentative D call TRBD1 (6 bases). The V gene's germline CDR1 is LNHDA and CDR2 SQIVND (reference sequence). This CDR3 has 14 amino acids. Between the trimmed V and J ends, which lost 6 bases and 4 bases, there was a span of 13 bases. Here the CDR3 reads CASSPDRGYNEQFF. Here the CDR3 DNA reads TGTGCCAGTAGCCCGGACAGAGGATACAATGAGCAGTTCTTC. Full variable domain (missing parts from reference TRBV19 and TRBJ2-1): DGGITQSPKYLFRKEGQNVTLSCEQNLNHDAMYWYRQDPGQGLRLIYYSQIVNDFQKGDIAEGYSVSREKKESFPLTVTSAQKNPTAFYLCASSPDRGYNEQFFGPGTRLTVL.

This clone has a single count. This chain joins TRBV7-3 and TRBJ2-7, with 9 nucleotides matching TRBD2. The CDR3 is 14 amino acids. Germline CDR1 is SGHTA and CDR2 is FQGTGA. V lost 4 bases and J lost 6; bases outside the gene matches: 7. The DNA of the CDR3 is TGTGCCAGCAGCTCCTTTAGCGGGAGTGGCGAGCAGTACTTC. Translated, it gives CASSSFSGSGEQYF. Combining the CDR3 with reference TRBV7-3 and TRBJ2-7 gives the whole variable domain GAGVSQTPSNKVTEKGKYVELRCDPISGHTALYWYRQSLGQGPEFLIYFQGTGAADDSGLPNDRFFAVRPEGSVSTLKIQRTERGDSAVYLCASSSFSGSGEQYFGPGTRLTVT.

This clone was seen a single time. The chain links TRBV2 to TRBJ2-7, with a tentative D call TRBD2 (7 bases). The CDR3 sequence is 14 residues long. V lost 6 bases, J lost 5 bases, and 17 bases lay in between. CDR1 and CDR2 from the germline V gene are SNHLY and FYNNEI. CDR3 sequence (DNA): TGTGCCAGCAGCCCAGGCAGGGGAGGGAACGAGCAGTACTTC. Its protein is CASSPGRGGNEQYF. The full variable domain, in which reference TRBV2 and TRBJ2-7 provide the parts outside the CDR3, is EPEVTQTPSHQVTQMGQEVILRCVPISNHLYFYWYRQILGQKVEFLVSFYNNEISEKSEIFDDQFSVERPDGSNFTLKIRSTKLEDSAMYFCASSPGRGGNEQYFGPGTRLTVT.

The chain recombines TRBV18 with TRBJ2-1; 11 nucleotides line up with TRBD2. Germline V gene data show CDR1 as KGHSH and CDR2 as LQKENI. The CDR3 has 16 amino acids. The J segment lost 10 bases and the V segment lost 5 bases, leaving 13 bases of the junction unmatched. CDR3 in DNA: TGTGCCAGCTCATCGGAGGGCAGACTAGCGGGGATAGAGCAGTTCTTC. Its translation: CASSSEGRLAGIEQFF. Full variable domain (remainder filled in from reference TRBV18 and TRBJ2-1): NAGVMQNPRHLVRRRGQEARLRCSPMKGHSHVYWYRQLPEEGLKFMVYLQKENIIDESGMPKERFSAEFPKEGPSILRIQQVVRGDSAAYFCASSSEGRLAGIEQFFGPGTRLTVL.

This clone showed up just a few times. The chain couples TRBV5-4 to TRBJ1-6, with D possibly TRBD1 on 6 matching bases. The germline gives CDR1 SGHNT, CDR2 YYREEE (reference sequence). The CDR3 length is 14 residues. V was shortened by 4 bases and J by 11 bases, with 16 bases between the two germline ends. Here the CDR3 DNA reads TGTGCCAGCAGCGAGGGCAGGGGTACGGCACCCCTCCACTTT. It encodes CASSEGRGTAPLHF.

V gene TRBV28 combines with J gene TRBJ2-2; TRBD1 is a possible D gene (6 bases). This CDR3 is built from 15 residues. The ends were cut back, 4 bases at V and 6 bases at J, with 15 bases in the middle. Per the germline V gene, CDR1 is MDHEN and CDR2 is SYDVKM. The DNA of the CDR3 is TGTGCCAGCAGTTCAGTTACAGGGAAACCCGGGGAGCTGTTTTTT. Its translation: CASSSVTGKPGELFF.

V is TRBV6-6 and J is TRBJ1-6; D is unclear. With 5 bases removed from V and 5 bases from J, the gap between germline ends came to 10 bases. The length of the CDR3 is 14 residues. Looked up from germline, CDR1 is MNHNY and CDR2 is SVGAGI (reference sequence). The CDR3 nucleotides are TGTGCCAGCAGTCCCCCAAGGGATAATTCACCCCTCCACTTT. Translated: CASSPPRDNSPLHF.

The rearrangement uses TRBV18 and TRBJ1-2, with 10 bases lining up with TRBD1. CDR3 size: 16 residues. CDR1 is KGHSH and CDR2 is LQKENI in the germline V gene. The J segment lost 8 bases and the V segment lost 4 bases, leaving 13 bases of the junction unmatched. In nucleotides, the CDR3 is TGTGCCAGCTCACTCAGTTTCGACAGGGGGCAAGGAGGCTACACCTTC. As protein: CASSLSFDRGQGGYTF. Variable domain in full (rest from reference TRBV18 and TRBJ1-2): NAGVMQNPRHLVRRRGQEARLRCSPMKGHSHVYWYRQLPEEGLKFMVYLQKENIIDESGMPKERFSAEFPKEGPSILRIQQVVRGDSAAYFCASSLSFDRGQGGYTFGSGTRLTVV.

The chain uses TRBV7-9 and TRBJ1-4; no clear D. Germline V CDR1 and CDR2: SEHNR, FQNEAQ (reference sequence). V was shortened by 5 bases and J by 8 bases, with 15 bases between the two germline ends. This CDR3 has 14 residues. CDR3 sequence: CASSTTSGREKLFF. Written as DNA, the CDR3 is TGTGCCAGCAGCACGACCAGTGGGAGGGAAAAACTGTTTTTT. The full variable domain, with the rest looked up from reference TRBV7-9 and TRBJ1-4, is DTGVSQNPRHKITKRGQNVTFRCDPISEHNRLYWYRQTLGQGPEFLTYFQNEAQLEKSRLLSDRFSAERPKGSFSTLEIQRTEQGDSAMYLCASSTTSGREKLFFGSGTQLSVL.

The chain couples TRBV5-1 to TRBJ1-6, with TRBD1 matching over 7 bases. CDR1 is SGHRS, CDR2 YFSETQ, per germline. The CDR3 is 15 residues long. V shed 4 bases, J shed 5 bases, and the junction held 6 bases outside the gene matches. DNA of the CDR3: TGCGCCAGCAGCGTCGAGACAGGGAATAATTCACCCCTCCACTTT. Its translation is CASSVETGNNSPLHF.

This clone was detected only once. The genes are TRBV25-1 and TRBJ1-1, with 9 nucleotides matching TRBD1. Germline values: CDR1 MGHDK, CDR2 SYGVNS. The CDR3 has 13 amino acids. Trimming at V came to 4 bases and at J to 11 bases, leaving 8 bases not matched to a gene. The CDR3 DNA is TGTGCCAGCAGTGCTAGACAGGGGGGGATGGCTTTCTTT. Translating it yields CASSARQGGMAFF.

V is TRBV7-2 and J is TRBJ2-3, with no clear D. Looked up from germline, CDR1 is SGHTA and CDR2 is FQGNSA. V lost 1 base and J lost 5, with 4 bases in between. CDR3 length: 12 residues. The DNA for the CDR3 is TGTGCCAGCAGCTTAGGTAGAGATACGCAGTATTTT. Its translation is CASSLGRDTQYF.